This TCR beta chain came from a study of T-cell memory formation after mild COVID-19. The wider study: Largely, TCR clusters stayed within a single donor.

A note on this clonotype: The antigen is not known.

One entry per CDR3 protein results from TCRdb running MiXCR on the 5' RACE reads. Of about 310,000 distinct CDR3 sequences listed, approximately 20% are singletons. Germline assignment: CDR1 MNHEY and CDR2 SVGAGI. CDR3 length: 15 residues. The V end was cut by 7 bases, the J end by 2 bases, with 15 bases between. Study results and limitations: Day 15 to 85 contracting clones showed balanced CD4/CD8; day 15 to 37 expanders favored CD4+. Cross-reactive memory apparently joined, as some responding clones appeared in pre-infection memory.

The chain carries TRBV6-5 and TRBJ2-1; no clear D. Sequences were obtained from PBMCs or a T cell subset sorted from them (not recorded which). This receptor was taken from a man between 18 and 35 years old who had mild COVID-19 (a few samples of this study predate the infection). Cell type and time point are not known. The CDR3 nucleotides read TGTGCCAGCACGCAACGGGCCCAGCCCTACAATGAGCAGTTCTTC. Its translation: CASTQRAQPYNEQFF.